The rows below give T cell receptor beta chains drawn from one sample of a study of chemoradiotherapy in HPV16-positive cancers. Profiled with immunoSEQ multiplex PCR; TCRdb holds only in-frame clones, not every one. The sample contains fewer than 7,500 clones, about 90% of which appear only once. Material: blood, obtained from a patient who underwent chemoradiotherapy. The receptors were gathered from a human donor with HPV-associated anogenital cancer. Each CDR3 is given with its conserved first and last residue. D genes are given only for firm matches. Clone size is stated in some rows and not others, as once, few, many or a class when expanded.

cdr3_aa cdr3_nt clone_size v_call d_call j_call
CASSLGQGLETQYF TGTGCCAGCAGCTTGGGACAGGGTTTGGAGACCCAGTACTTC NA TRBV5-4 TRBD1 TRBJ2-5
CAIRPGRANEQFF TGCGCCATCAGGCCGGGGCGTGCAAATGAGCAGTTCTTC NA TRBV10-3 NA TRBJ2-1
CASNPAGGNSNQPQHF TGTGCCAGCAATCCTGCAGGGGGAAATAGCAATCAGCCCCAGCATTTT NA TRBV28 TRBD1 TRBJ1-5
CASSEWGARLLPKNIQYF TGTGCCAGCAGTGAGTGGGGCGCTCGACTCTTGCCCAAAAACATTCAGTACTTC NA TRBV2 NA TRBJ2-4
CASSLAVWETSSYEQYF TGTGCCAGCAGCTTGGCCGTTTGGGAAACCTCCTCCTACGAGCAGTACTTC NA TRBV5-5 NA TRBJ2-7
CASSEVSSDEQFF TGTGCCAGCAGTGAAGTTTCTTCAGATGAGCAGTTCTTC NA TRBV6-1 NA TRBJ2-1
CASSQVGTGPYGYTF TGTGCCAGCAGCCAAGTTGGGACAGGCCCCTATGGCTACACCTTC NA TRBV14 TRBD1 TRBJ1-2
CASSRIFFNYGYTF TGTGCCAGCAGCCGGATATTTTTTAACTATGGCTACACCTTC NA TRBV11-1 NA TRBJ1-2
CASSVNRGRDGYTF TGTGCCAGTAGTGTCAACAGGGGGCGGGATGGCTACACCTTC NA TRBV19 TRBD1 TRBJ1-2
CASSQDLARNTGELFF TGCGCCAGCAGCCAAGATTTGGCCAGGAACACCGGGGAGCTGTTTTTT NA TRBV4-3 NA TRBJ2-2
CSVGTGVTNEKLFF TGCAGCGTCGGGACAGGGGTAACTAATGAAAAACTGTTTTTT NA TRBV29-1 TRBD1 TRBJ1-4
CASSLDRPARGNYEQYF TGTGCCAGCAGTTTAGACCGGCCGGCTAGGGGGAACTACGAGCAGTACTTC NA TRBV27 NA TRBJ2-7
CAITGDGLLNEQFF TGTGCCATCACAGGAGACGGTCTCCTTAATGAGCAGTTCTTC NA TRBV10-3 NA TRBJ2-1
CSVYPTISGEQYF TGCAGCGTTTACCCTACTATTTCTGGAGAGCAGTACTTC NA TRBV29-1 NA TRBJ2-7
CASSLIKGHDDTQYF TGCGCCAGCAGCTTGATCAAGGGGCATGATGATACGCAGTATTTT NA TRBV5-1 NA TRBJ2-3
CASSLAGGLNTGELFF TGTGCCAGCAGCTTGGCGGGGGGATTGAACACCGGGGAGCTGTTTTTT NA TRBV5-4 TRBD2 TRBJ2-2
CASSLVGGENTEAFF TGTGCCAGCAGCTTAGTGGGGGGAGAGAACACTGAAGCTTTCTTT NA TRBV7-8 NA TRBJ1-1
CASSPSGANYGYTF TGTGCCAGCTCACCATCAGGGGCTAACTATGGCTACACCTTC NA TRBV18 NA TRBJ1-2
CASSDLAELNYEQYF TGTGCCAGCAGCGACTTAGCGGAGCTTAACTACGAGCAGTACTTC NA TRBV7-6 NA TRBJ2-7
CASSQPTSGTQETQYF TGCGCCAGCAGCCAACCGACTAGCGGGACACAAGAGACCCAGTACTTC NA TRBV4-1 TRBD2 TRBJ2-5
CASMGNEQFF TGTGCCAGTATGGGCAATGAGCAGTTCTTC NA TRBV19 NA TRBJ2-1
CASSPLPGAPKNIQYF TGTGCCAGCAGCCCTCTCCCGGGAGCCCCCAAAAACATTCAGTACTTC NA TRBV7-2 NA TRBJ2-4
CASSEDSSNTEAFF TGCGCCAGCAGCGAGGACAGTTCGAACACTGAAGCTTTCTTT NA TRBV5-1 NA TRBJ1-1
CAISAGQGDEQYF TGTGCCATCAGTGCGGGACAGGGTGACGAGCAGTACTTC NA TRBV10-3 TRBD1 TRBJ2-7
CATRRLARNEQFF TGTGCCACCCGCAGACTAGCGCGGAATGAGCAGTTCTTC NA TRBV10-3 TRBD2 TRBJ2-1
CASSLKTSGFYNEQFF TGTGCCAGCAGTTTAAAAACTAGCGGGTTTTACAATGAGCAGTTCTTC NA TRBV27 TRBD2 TRBJ2-1
CASSSGREQYF NA NA TRBV19 NA TRBJ2-7
CASSQDGGGYYNEQFF TGCGCCAGCAGCCAAGATGGCGGGGGGTACTACAATGAGCAGTTCTTC medium-sized TRBV4-3 TRBD2 TRBJ2-1
CASSGSSSGANVLTF TGCGCCAGCAGTGGAAGTAGCTCTGGGGCCAACGTCCTGACTTTC NA TRBV10-1 NA TRBJ2-6
CASSPGLAGGTGELFF TGTGCCAGCAGCCCGGGACTAGCGGGAGGCACCGGGGAGCTGTTTTTT NA TRBV5-4 TRBD2 TRBJ2-2
CASSPLVTDTQYF TGTGCCAGCAGCCCCCTAGTGACAGATACGCAGTATTTT NA TRBV13 NA TRBJ2-3
CATLGGGLLQRDYGYTF TGTGCCACTCTGGGCGGGGGTCTCCTACAAAGAGACTATGGCTACACCTTC NA TRBV28 NA TRBJ1-2
CASSRTGGGEQYF TGCGCCAGCAGTCGAACGGGGGGCGGAGAGCAGTACTTC NA TRBV10-2 NA TRBJ2-7
CASSLPFSGQETQYF TGTGCCAGCAGCTTACCCTTCTCCGGCCAAGAGACCCAGTACTTC NA TRBV7-2 NA TRBJ2-5
CASSLSKWGTEAFF TGTGCCAGCAGCTTGTCGAAGTGGGGGACTGAAGCTTTCTTT NA TRBV5-8 NA TRBJ1-1
CASSSPGSKPQHF TGTGCCAGCAGTTCCCCGGGGTCGAAGCCCCAGCATTTT NA TRBV28 NA TRBJ1-5
CASSQDRSGVYNEQFF TGTGCCAGCAGCCAAGACAGGAGCGGTGTATACAATGAGCAGTTCTTC NA TRBV27 NA TRBJ2-1
CASSLWANTEAFF TGCGCCAGCAGCTTATGGGCGAACACTGAAGCTTTCTTT NA TRBV5-1 NA TRBJ1-1
CASSEGTFPAGETQYF TGTGCCAGCAGCGAGGGGACATTCCCCGCCGGTGAGACCCAGTACTTC once TRBV6-6 NA TRBJ2-5
CASSPHGVAENTGELFF TGCGCCAGCAGCCCCCACGGTGTAGCTGAGAACACCGGGGAGCTGTTTTTT NA TRBV5-1 NA TRBJ2-2
CASTTSSYEQYF TGTGCCAGCACTACATCGTCCTACGAGCAGTACTTC NA TRBV28 NA TRBJ2-7
CATSRDRRLSNTGELFF TGTGCCACCAGCAGAGATAGAAGACTTTCGAACACCGGGGAGCTGTTTTTT NA TRBV15 NA TRBJ2-2
CASSFQGRYSGELFF TGTGCCAGCAGCTTTCAGGGTCGGTACAGCGGGGAGCTGTTTTTT NA TRBV5-6 NA TRBJ2-2
CASSLAAWQMNTEAFF TGCGCCAGCAGCTTGGCCGCATGGCAGATGAACACTGAAGCTTTCTTT few TRBV5-1 NA TRBJ1-1